Listed here are 15 T cell receptor beta chains from one sample, sequenced in a study of control samples from healthy donors and cancer patients. The table came from immunoSEQ multiplex PCR; TCRdb's copy has only in-frame clones and leaves some out. Counted here are about 86,000 clones, about 88% occurring once; the ten biggest clones make up 9.5% to 10%. Source material: PBMCs. The receptors were sampled from a woman aged 45 to 65 with colorectal cancer.

This clone was observed a few times. This chain connects TRBV14 to TRBJ2-7; D tentatively fits TRBD1 or TRBD2 (5 bases each). The CDR3 runs 12 residues. Per germline, CDR1 SGHDN and CDR2 FVKESK. With 1 base removed from V and 9 bases from J, the gap between germline ends came to 10 bases. The CDR3 here is CASSQGWGMQYV. The CDR3 DNA is TGTGCCAGCAGCCAAGGATGGGGGATGCAGTACGTC.

The chain is built from TRBV3-1 (or the pseudogene TRBV3-2) and TRBJ2-1, with 8 bases lining up with TRBD1. This CDR3 has 13 amino acids. Germline V gene lookup returns CDR1 LGHDT and CDR2 YNNKEL (reference sequence). V dropped 3 bases and J dropped 8; count of bases not matched to a gene: 3. CDR3 region: CASSQDRVHEQFF. The CDR3 bases are TGTGCCAGCAGCCAGGACAGGGTCCATGAGCAGTTCTTC.

The chain is built from TRBV7-2 and TRBJ2-5; D remains ambiguous. The CDR3 is 13 residues long. The V end lost 2 bases, the J end lost 10 bases, and 14 bases lay between the germline ends. CDR1 is SGHTA and CDR2 is FQGNSA in the germline V gene. Written as DNA, the CDR3 is TGTGCCAGCAGCTTACCGGCAGCTTGGGACCAGTACTTC. This gives the protein CASSLPAAWDQYF.

The chain carries TRBV20-1 and TRBJ1-2, with a weak D call TRBD1 (5 bases). The length of the CDR3 is 11 residues. V lost 6 bases to trimming and J lost 4 bases, with 9 bases between them. The V gene's germline CDR1 is DFQATT and CDR2 SNEGSKA (reference sequence). The CDR3 loop reads CSAPGGYGYTF. In DNA, the CDR3 is TGCAGTGCCCCGGGGGGCTATGGCTACACCTTC.

The J gene is TRBJ2-1, the V gene TRBV30; TRBD1 might be the D (5 bases). The V gene's germline CDR1 is GTSNPN and CDR2 SVGIG (reference sequence). The CDR3 sequence is 18 residues long. Deletions cut 0 bases from V and 0 bases from J, with 18 bases between. CDR3 in DNA: TGTGCCTGGAGTGTCGACCGCCGCAGGGTGAGCTCCTACAATGAGCAGTTCTTC. Its translation: CAWSVDRRRVSSYNEQFF.

The chain links TRBV10-2 to TRBJ2-1; TRBD1 matches 7 bases. This CDR3 contains 11 residues. In germline, CDR1 is WSHSY, CDR2 SAAADI. The junction had 2 bases not matched to a gene; V was cut back by 7 bases and J by 8 bases. As DNA, the CDR3 is TGCGCCAGCACTCAGGGGGATGAGCAGTTCTTC. The encoded protein is CASTQGDEQFF.

CDR3: CASSMGLAGGRVTDTQYF. In nucleotides, the CDR3 is TGTGCCAGTAGTATGGGACTAGCGGGGGGCCGGGTCACAGATACGCAGTATTTT. The chain has TRBV19 and TRBJ2-3; 15 nucleotides agree with TRBD2. This CDR3 has 18 amino acids. J gave up 2 bases and V 3 bases, and 6 bases lay outside the gene matches. CDR1 is LNHDA and CDR2 is SQIVND in the germline V gene (reference sequence).

This clone was picked up one time. The V call is TRBV5-5, the J call TRBJ1-6, with D perhaps TRBD1 (5 bases). The CDR3 consists of 17 residues. V gave up 4 bases and J gave up 2 bases, with 16 bases separating them. Germline-derived CDR1 and CDR2 are SGHKS and YYEKEE (reference sequence). In nucleotides, the CDR3 is TGTGCCAGCAGCGAATCGACAGTCAGAACCTATAATTCACCCCTCCACTTT. It encodes CASSESTVRTYNSPLHF.

The chain links TRBV15 to TRBJ2-5; 9 bases align to TRBD1. The V gene end was trimmed by 3 bases and the J gene end by 2 bases; junction bases not matched to a gene: 4. Per the germline V gene, CDR1 is LNHNV and CDR2 is YYDKDF (reference sequence). CDR3 size: 15 residues. The CDR3 DNA sequence: TGTGCCACCAGCAGGGACAGGGGAATTCAAGAGACCCAGTACTTC. It yields the protein CATSRDRGIQETQYF. Together with reference TRBV15 and TRBJ2-5, the CDR3 gives the full variable domain: DAMVIQNPRYQVTQFGKPVTLSCSQTLNHNVMYWYQQKSSQAPKLLFHYYDKDFNNEADTPDNFQSRRPNTSFCFLDIRSPGLGDTAMYLCATSRDRGIQETQYFGPGTRLLVL.

As DNA, the CDR3 is TGTGCCAGCAGTGTAGGACCTCTTTATGGCTACACCTTC. This translates into CASSVGPLYGYTF. The rearrangement uses TRBV2 and TRBJ1-2; D is ambiguous. V lost 4 bases and J lost 5, with 11 bases in between. The CDR3 has 13 residues. CDR1 is SNHLY, CDR2 FYNNEI, per germline.

The V and J genes are TRBV6-5 and TRBJ1-1; D call uncertain. This CDR3 has 15 amino acids. The V end lost 7 bases, the J end lost 5 bases, and 20 bases lay between the germline ends. CDR1 and CDR2 (germline): MNHEY, SVGAGI. The CDR3 DNA follows: TGTGCCAGCACCTTAATTCCGGGTGTCGGGACTGAAGCTTTCTTT. This gives the protein CASTLIPGVGTEAFF.

The CDR3 region has the DNA TGCGCCAGCAGCTTGGAAGCAGGTCTTTTTCACTATGGCTACACCTTC. Protein sequence: CASSLEAGLFHYGYTF. The chain joins TRBV5-1 to TRBJ1-2; D not resolved. Looked up from germline, CDR1 is SGHRS and CDR2 is YFSETQ. The CDR3 contains 16 residues. Deletions cut 0 bases from V and 3 bases from J, with 15 bases between.

There are a few counts of this clone. The rearrangement uses TRBV7-3 and TRBJ2-1; TRBD2 agrees at 13 bases. Trimming removed 5 bases from V and 5 bases from J; junction bases left unmatched: 3. The germline V gene encodes CDR1 SGHTA and CDR2 FQGTGA. This CDR3 comprises 15 residues. CDR3 region: CASSRGLAGNNEQFF. DNA of the CDR3: TGTGCCAGCAGCAGGGGACTAGCGGGGAACAATGAGCAGTTCTTC. The whole variable domain, remainder taken from reference TRBV7-3 and TRBJ2-1, is GAGVSQTPSNKVTEKGKYVELRCDPISGHTALYWYRQSLGQGPEFLIYFQGTGAADDSGLPNDRFFAVRPEGSVSTLKIQRTERGDSAVYLCASSRGLAGNNEQFFGPGTRLTVL.

The chain is built from TRBV11-3 and TRBJ2-1, with D possibly matching TRBD2 (6 bases). The CDR3 consists of 16 residues. V gave up 5 bases and J gave up 9 bases, with 23 bases separating them. Germline lookup yields CDR1 SGHNT and CDR2 YENEEA. As DNA, the CDR3 is TGTGCCAGCAGCAGATCGTCACAGACTAGTTTTGGTGAGCAGTTCTTC. Its translation: CASSRSSQTSFGEQFF.

The chain has TRBV5-6 and TRBJ1-4, with 7 bases that match TRBD1. V lost 3 bases, J lost 0 bases, and 2 bases stayed unmatched. The CDR3 runs 15 residues. Germline-derived CDR1 and CDR2 are SGHDT and YYEEEE. CDR3 in DNA: TGTGCCAGCAGCTCCACAGGGGCAACTAATGAAAAACTGTTTTTT. Translated: CASSSTGATNEKLFF.